These 18 T cell receptor beta chains were all obtained from the same sample, sequenced in a study of regulatory T cells in long-lasting Graves disease. Arm-PCR with iRepertoire HTBI primers amplified the CDR3 regions for these TCR beta libraries. One entry per CDR3 protein results from TCRdb running MiXCR on the multiplex PCR reads. The sample includes about 360,000 distinct CDR3 sequences, 15% to 20% of them seen just once. Time point defined: newly diagnosed GD, antithyroid drugs for less than 3 months. PBMCs provided the RNA from which the TCR library was made. These data were also reused for a study on T cells in Graves' hyperthyroidism and ophthalmopathy.

Source: peripheral blood mononuclear cells (PBMCs), taken at new diagnosis, from a patient treated with antithyroid drugs. These receptors all come from a woman aged 18-29 years with Graves disease.

This chain connects TRBV6-9 to TRBJ1-1; tentative D call: TRBD1 (5 bases). V gave up 4 bases and J gave up 0 bases, with 15 bases separating them. The CDR3 runs 16 residues. The germline gives CDR1 MNHGY, CDR2 SVAAGI. Here the CDR3 DNA reads TGTGCCAGCAGTTTCGCCAGGGAAACCATGAACACTGAAGCTTTCTTT. It encodes CASSFARETMNTEAFF.

This clonotype was counted many times. V usage is TRBV4-1 and J usage is TRBJ1-1; D remains unclear. CDR3 length equals 14 residues. Germline-derived CDR1 and CDR2 are MGHRA and YSYEKL. The V and J ends lost 1 base and 5 bases respectively, with 11 bases between them. CDR3 protein: CASSQVGVRTEAFF. The DNA of the CDR3 is TGCGCCAGCAGCCAAGTAGGAGTGCGGACTGAAGCTTTCTTT.

The rearrangement joins TRBV6-2 or TRBV6-3 to TRBJ2-7; the match to TRBD2 covers 8 bases. Germline trimming cut 8 bases from V and 4 bases from J; bases unmatched to any gene: 7. This CDR3 is 13 amino acids long. In germline, CDR1 is MNHEY, CDR2 SVGEGT. The CDR3 bases are TGTGCCAGCGCCAGCGGGAGTGAGTACGAGCAGTACTTC. Translation: CASASGSEYEQYF.

The sample holds many counts of this clonotype. The genes are TRBV28 and TRBJ2-7, with 12 bases fitting TRBD2. Germline V lookup: CDR1 MDHEN, CDR2 SYDVKM. V was pared by 6 bases and J by 4 bases, with 10 bases of the junction left unmatched. The CDR3 is 16 amino acids. The DNA for the CDR3 is TGTGCCAGCAGGCCGAGGGGACTAGCGGGCCAATACGAGCAGTACTTC. Translation gives CASRPRGLAGQYEQYF. The whole variable domain, filled in from reference TRBV28 and TRBJ2-7, reads DVKVTQSSRYLVKRTGEKVFLECVQDMDHENMFWYRQDPGLGLRLIYFSYDVKMKEKGDIPEGYSVSREKKERFSLILESASTNQTSMYLCASRPRGLAGQYEQYFGPGTRLTVT.

This clonotype came up many times. This rearrangement joins TRBV20-1 to TRBJ1-5, with 8 nucleotides matching TRBD1. The CDR3 is made up of 20 amino acids. Germline trimming cut 3 bases from V and 5 bases from J; bases unmatched to any gene: 24. CDR1 and CDR2 (germline): DFQATT, SNEGSKA (reference sequence). This chain's CDR3 is CSASPDFGQGRPKPDQPQHF. CDR3 in DNA: TGCAGTGCTAGTCCCGACTTTGGACAGGGTCGTCCCAAACCGGATCAGCCCCAGCATTTT.

Many counts were recorded for this clonotype. The V and J genes are TRBV5-1 and TRBJ1-3; D perhaps matches TRBD1 (6 bases). This CDR3 contains 17 residues. V was cut by 4 bases and J by 0 bases, with 17 bases left in between. CDR1 and CDR2 from the germline V gene are SGHRS and YFSETQ. CDR3 region: CASSPWTAGDSGNTIYF. CDR3 sequence (DNA): TGCGCCAGCAGCCCATGGACAGCTGGGGACTCTGGAAACACCATATATTTT.

The rearrangement uses TRBV9 and TRBJ2-1; TRBD2 might be the D (5 bases). V lost 0 bases, J lost 4 bases, and 14 bases lay in between. This CDR3 comprises 16 residues. Germline CDR1 reads SGDLS; CDR2 reads YYNGEE. In nucleotides, the CDR3 is TGTGCCAGCAGCGTAGTAAGCGGTGCGTTATACAATGAGCAGTTCTTC. Translating it yields CASSVVSGALYNEQFF.

This clonotype was counted between two and nine times. The CDR3 loop reads CASRPLGQGAGETQYF. In nucleotides, the CDR3 is TGTGCCAGTAGGCCCCTGGGACAGGGGGCCGGGGAGACCCAGTACTTC. This sequence joins TRBV19 and TRBJ2-5; TRBD1 aligns across 12 bases. The J segment lost 5 bases and the V segment lost 6 bases, leaving 10 bases of the junction unmatched. CDR1 and CDR2 (germline): LNHDA, SQIVND (reference sequence). The CDR3 runs to 16 residues.

This clonotype was observed at least ten times. For the CDR3, the DNA is TGTGCCAGCAGTGGACCCCCGGGACAGGGTAGCAATCAGCCCCAGCATTTT. Protein product: CASSGPPGQGSNQPQHF. The rearrangement joins TRBV27 to TRBJ1-5; 9 nucleotides align to TRBD1. The V segment lost 5 bases and the J segment 0 bases; nucleotides outside the gene matches: 8. The CDR3 covers 17 residues. The germline gives CDR1 MNHEY, CDR2 SMNVEV (reference sequence).

V usage is TRBV20-1 and J usage is TRBJ2-5, with TRBD2 as a possible D gene (6 bases). CDR1 is DFQATT and CDR2 is SNEGSKA in the germline V gene (reference sequence). Trimming pared 3 bases from V and 4 bases from J, leaving 15 bases between. The CDR3 has 14 amino acids. CDR3 sequence reads: CSARRNGGGETQYF. In DNA form, the CDR3 reads TGCAGTGCTAGGCGGAACGGGGGAGGAGAGACCCAGTACTTC.

This clonotype showed up many times. The junction and the germline gene differ at one end; a read error may be behind it. This chain links TRBV5-1 with TRBJ1-4; TRBD1 matches 8 bases. The germline CDR1 and CDR2 sequences are SGHRS and YFSETQ. The CDR3 covers 16 residues. CDR3 nucleotides: TGTGCCAGCAGCCTTCCGGGACAGGACCCTAATGAAAAACTGTTTTTT. It specifies CASSLPGQDPNEKLFF.

This clonotype was detected only once. The chain uses TRBV24-1 and TRBJ2-2; D is undetermined. The CDR3 is 15 residues long. The germline V gene has CDR1 KGHDR and CDR2 SFDVKD. The V end was cut by 3 bases, the J end by 1 base, with 8 bases between. CDR3 protein: CATSDVDGNTGELFF. Here the CDR3 DNA reads TGTGCCACCAGTGATGTGGACGGGAACACCGGGGAGCTGTTTTTT.

This clonotype was seen only a few times. The chain links TRBV12-3 or TRBV12-4 to TRBJ1-4, with TRBD1 matching 7 bases. The CDR3 consists of 15 residues. The V and J ends lost 5 bases and 7 bases, in that order; junction bases with no gene match: 10. The CDR3 sequence is CASSPRDRGGEKLFF. The CDR3 bases are TGTGCCAGCAGTCCACGGGACAGAGGAGGTGAAAAACTGTTTTTT.

This clonotype was counted at least ten times. The CDR3 sequence: CATSRGSGTYYEQYF. The CDR3 nucleotides are TGTGCCACCAGCAGAGGTTCAGGGACATACTACGAGCAGTACTTC. The chain uses TRBV15 and TRBJ2-7, with D maybe TRBD1 (6 bases). V was pared by 1 base and J by 3 bases, with 13 bases between. Germline CDR1 is LNHNV and CDR2 is YYDKDF (reference sequence). The CDR3 is made up of 15 amino acids. The whole variable domain, filled in from reference TRBV15 and TRBJ2-7, reads DAMVIQNPRYQVTQFGKPVTLSCSQTLNHNVMYWYQQKSSQAPKLLFHYYDKDFNNEADTPDNFQSRRPNTSFCFLDIRSPGLGDTAMYLCATSRGSGTYYEQYFGPGTRLTVT.

This clonotype turned up a few times. V gene TRBV28 combines with J gene TRBJ2-1, with 7 bases fitting TRBD2. CDR1 is MDHEN, CDR2 SYDVKM, per germline. Germline trimming cut 1 base from V and 5 bases from J; bases unmatched to any gene: 2. This CDR3 is built from 14 residues. CDR3 protein: CASSLSGRNNEQFF. The DNA for the CDR3 is TGTGCCAGCAGTTTATCCGGGAGGAACAATGAGCAGTTCTTC.

This chain links TRBV12-3 or TRBV12-4 with TRBJ1-4; tentative D call: TRBD1 (5 bases). V was cut by 6 bases and J by 7 bases, with 18 bases left in between. The CDR3 sequence is 15 residues long. The CDR3 DNA sequence: TGTGCCAGCAGGGGGGAGACCAGGGACGGTGAAAAACTGTTTTTT. It specifies CASRGETRDGEKLFF.

Many counts were recorded for this clonotype. The J gene is TRBJ2-3, the V gene TRBV20-1, with D unresolved. Per germline, CDR1 DFQATT and CDR2 SNEGSKA (reference sequence). The CDR3 has 15 residues. Deletions cut 2 bases from V and 0 bases from J, with 12 bases between. As DNA, the CDR3 is TGCAGTGCTAGAATCGGCGGAACTAGCACAGATACGCAGTATTTT. It translates to CSARIGGTSTDTQYF.

As concerns this clonotype: One junction end does not reproduce the germline sequence, and a read error may be involved. V is TRBV5-5 and J is TRBJ2-5, with D perhaps TRBD2 (6 bases). The CDR3 has 14 residues. CDR1 is SGHKS and CDR2 is YYEKEE in the germline V gene (reference sequence). The CDR3 nucleotides are TGCGCCAGCAGCCTTAATCCGGGACTTACTACCCAGTACTTC. Encoded protein: CASSLNPGLTTQYF.